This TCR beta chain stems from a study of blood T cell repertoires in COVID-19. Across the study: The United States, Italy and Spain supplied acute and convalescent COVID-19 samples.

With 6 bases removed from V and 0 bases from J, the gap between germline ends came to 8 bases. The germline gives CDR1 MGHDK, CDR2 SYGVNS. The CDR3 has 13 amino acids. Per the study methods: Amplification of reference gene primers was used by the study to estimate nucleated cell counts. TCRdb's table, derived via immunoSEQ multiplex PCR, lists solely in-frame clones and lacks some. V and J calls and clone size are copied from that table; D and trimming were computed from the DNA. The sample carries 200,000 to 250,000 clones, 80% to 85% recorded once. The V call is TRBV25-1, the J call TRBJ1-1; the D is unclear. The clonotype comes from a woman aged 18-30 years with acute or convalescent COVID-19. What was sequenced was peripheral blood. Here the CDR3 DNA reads TGTGCCAGCAGCTTTAAAATGAACACTGAAGCTTTCTTT. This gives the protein CASSFKMNTEAFF.